The subject of this entry is one T cell receptor (beta chain). This clone has just a few counts. Its recognized antigen is unknown. Qualities for individual bases were not recorded, and no much larger clone is one base off. The library came from the immunoSEQ multiplex PCR assay. RNA was extracted from all samples and reverse transcribed into cDNA, which served as template for TCR sequencing. SuperScript III was used to make first-strand cDNA, primed with a 2:1 mix of oligo-dT and random hexamers. A synthetic immune receptor repertoire was used to measure amplification bias, and any remaining bias was corrected computationally. The study's processing was this. Raw reads were preprocessed to remove errors, and CDR3 was defined according to IMGT conventions as the region from the conserved cysteine to phenylalanine. To get clonality, Shannon entropy was normalized by log2 of the number of productive unique TCRs and the result was subtracted from 1. CD4 or CD8 identity of scalp clones was inferred by cross-referencing scalp TCRbeta sequences with sorted blood CD4 and CD8 repertoires. As stored in TCRdb, this immuneACCESS dataset retains in-frame rearrangements with V and J assigned. A fraction of the clones does not appear; measured against another copy, unresolved V genes explain less than half of the discrepancy, and the remainder lacks a known reason. V and J calls and clone size come straight from that table; D and trimming were deduced from the DNA. The sample table lists around 120,000 clones, roughly 69% of them with a count of one. Jointly, the top ten make up around 2.7% of the sample.

This specimen comes from a study of CD8+ T cells in alopecia areata (dated by TCRdb to 2017 to 2018). Turning to the overall study: High-throughput TCRbeta sequencing was used to examine T cell clonal expansion in alopecia areata in both the C3H/HeJ mouse model and human patients. The RNA source kit depended on sample type: the PAXgene miRNA kit for fixed scalp, the miRNeasy kit for PBMCs, and the RNeasy kit for mouse skin. On the human side, TCRbeta sequencing was run on scalp tissue and on sorted CD4+ and CD8+ peripheral blood T cells from healthy controls and from alopecia areata patients with either patchy or totalis/universalis disease. TCRbeta CDR3 regions were amplified by immunoSEQ multiplex PCR with 35 Vbeta forward and 13 Jbeta reverse primers. Scalp clonality was compared among normal scalp (n=4), patchy alopecia areata scalp (n=8), and alopecia totalis/universalis scalp (n=8). Points the paper makes about the study in general: Scalp TCR repertoire analysis is complicated because resident alphabeta T cells in normal human skin are also sequenced, whereas mouse skin is dominated by gammadelta T cells. Compared with normal scalp, lesional scalp, particularly in alopecia totalis/universalis, had higher clonality and more expanded CD8+ clones, which suggests antigenic drive. Shared TCR sequences between patients were less evident than in mice, which may be partly attributable to HLA diversity in the patient population.

After PBMCs were isolated by density centrifugation and stained for CD3, CD4 and CD8, a FACSAria was used to sort CD4+ and CD8+ T cells. Unaffected controls provided scalp biopsies and blood samples. Germline trimming: 2 bases from V, 8 bases from J; junction bases outside gene matches: 0. The germline V gene provides CDR1 MNHEY and CDR2 SVGAGI. Including cysteine and phenylalanine, the CDR3 has 12 amino acids. The sequence is cut down to CDR3 DNA, 36 bases in frame from base 1. The material sequenced was CD4+ T cells sorted from blood. This chain is built from TRBV6-5 and TRBJ1-2; the junction holds 9 bases that match TRBD1. The clonotype comes from a human donor in good health. In nucleotide form, the sequence is TGTGCCAGCAGTTACACAGGGGGCGGCTACACCTTC. It is translated as CASSYTGGGYTF.